A single sample gave rise to the 2 T cell receptor beta chains below, sequenced in a study of blood T cell repertoires in COVID-19. Clones were sequenced by immunoSEQ multiplex PCR, and TCRdb holds only the in-frame ones, with some missing. The sample records 110,000 to 150,000 clones, about 82% being singletons. The sample was peripheral blood. These receptor sequences come from a man in his fifties with acute or convalescent COVID-19.

J is TRBJ2-7 and V is TRBV27; D unclear. Germline V lookup: CDR1 MNHEY, CDR2 SMNVEV (reference sequence). The CDR3 sequence is 13 residues long. Trimming stripped 3 bases from V and 1 base from J, with 7 bases between. The CDR3 nucleotides read TGTGCCAGCAGTTTCGCGGAATCCTACGAGCAGTACTTC. It yields the protein CASSFAESYEQYF.

The chain uses TRBV30 and TRBJ1-1; 8 positions agree with TRBD1. V trimming: 1 base; J trimming: 0 bases; junction bases outside the gene matches: 7. CDR1 and CDR2 from the germline V gene are GTSNPN and SVGIG (reference sequence). The CDR3 consists of 16 residues. DNA of the CDR3: TGTGCCTGGAGTGGGTTTGGGACAGGCCTGAACACTGAAGCTTTCTTT. It encodes CAWSGFGTGLNTEAFF.